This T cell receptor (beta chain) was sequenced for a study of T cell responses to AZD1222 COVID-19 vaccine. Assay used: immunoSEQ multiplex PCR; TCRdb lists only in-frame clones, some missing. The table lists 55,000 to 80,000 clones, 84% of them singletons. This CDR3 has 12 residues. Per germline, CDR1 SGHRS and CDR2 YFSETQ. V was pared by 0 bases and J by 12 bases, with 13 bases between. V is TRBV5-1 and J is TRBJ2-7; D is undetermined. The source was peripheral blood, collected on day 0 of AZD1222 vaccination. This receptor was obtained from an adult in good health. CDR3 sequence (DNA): TGCGCCAGCAGCTTGGAGCCGGGCCCCCGGTACTTC. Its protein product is CASSLEPGPRYF.